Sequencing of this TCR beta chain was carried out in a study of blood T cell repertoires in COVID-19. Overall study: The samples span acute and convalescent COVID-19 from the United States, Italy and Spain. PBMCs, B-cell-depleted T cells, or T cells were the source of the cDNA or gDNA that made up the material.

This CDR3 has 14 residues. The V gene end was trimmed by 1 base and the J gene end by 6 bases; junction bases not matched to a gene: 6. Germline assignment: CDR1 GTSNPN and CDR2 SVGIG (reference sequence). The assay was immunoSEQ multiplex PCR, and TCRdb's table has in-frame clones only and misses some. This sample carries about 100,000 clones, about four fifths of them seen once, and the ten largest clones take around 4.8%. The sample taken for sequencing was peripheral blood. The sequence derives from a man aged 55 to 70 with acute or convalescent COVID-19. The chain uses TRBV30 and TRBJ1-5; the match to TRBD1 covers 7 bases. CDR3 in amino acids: CAWSGQGGGQPQHF. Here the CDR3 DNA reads TGTGCCTGGAGTGGGCAGGGGGGCGGTCAGCCCCAGCATTTT.